The 31 T cell receptor beta chains in this list originate from one sample, sequenced in a study of CD8 T cells in Susac syndrome. RNA was extracted with the RNeasy kit, and a quantity of about 0.45 to 1 ug was reverse transcribed using random hexamers. Each CDR3 protein gets one entry after TCRdb re-called the immunoSEQ multiplex PCR reads with MiXCR. Of under 550,000 distinct CDR3 sequences in the sample, more than 70% were seen once. Sequencing was done on a sample of CD8+ T cells from PBMCs. These receptors came from a human donor with multiple sclerosis.

The genes are TRBV19 and TRBJ2-7; maybe TRBD2 (6 bases). CDR3 size: 15 residues. Trimming left V 5 bases short and J 3 bases short, with 17 bases between. Per the germline V gene, CDR1 is LNHDA and CDR2 is SQIVND (reference sequence). The CDR3 reads CASSPGSGDGYEQYF. DNA of the CDR3: TGTGCCAGTAGTCCCGGGTCGGGGGATGGCTACGAGCAGTACTTC.

The chain couples TRBV12-3 or TRBV12-4 to TRBJ2-1; TRBD2 might be the D (6 bases). The CDR3 extends over 15 amino acids. Trimming removed 7 bases at V and 3 bases at J, with 16 bases between. CDR3 DNA: TGTGCCAGCAACCCCGCTGCGGGACTCTACAATGAGCAGTTCTTC. Translation gives CASNPAAGLYNEQFF.

The chain is built from TRBV9 and TRBJ1-2, with D possibly matching TRBD1 (5 bases). Between the trimmed V and J ends, which lost 3 bases and 2 bases, there was a span of 26 bases. The V gene's germline CDR1 is SGDLS and CDR2 YYNGEE. The CDR3 covers 19 residues. CDR3 DNA sequence: TGTGCCAGCAGCGCCGCATCCACGACAGCCCCCGGGATGAACTATGGCTACACCTTC. Translation: CASSAASTTAPGMNYGYTF.

This chain connects TRBV20-1 to TRBJ2-7; the match to TRBD1 covers 7 bases. This CDR3 has 16 residues. V lost 3 bases to trimming and J lost 7 bases; unmatched junction nucleotides: 18. Germline V lookup: CDR1 DFQATT, CDR2 SNEGSKA (reference sequence). The CDR3 is CSARGPGGITLGEQYF. DNA of the CDR3: TGCAGTGCTAGGGGGCCAGGGGGAATAACCCTTGGGGAGCAGTACTTC.

The chain is built from TRBV6-5 and TRBJ1-2; D call uncertain. V was shortened by 0 bases and J by 2 bases, with 13 bases between the two germline ends. The germline V gene encodes CDR1 MNHEY and CDR2 SVGAGI. This CDR3 is 16 amino acids long. CDR3 coding DNA: TGTGCCAGCAGTTACTCTGGTCCCGGGCCCAACTATGGCTACACCTTC. Protein: CASSYSGPGPNYGYTF.

This chain joins TRBV3-1 and TRBJ1-3, with unresolved D. V dropped 0 bases and J dropped 4 bases, with 22 bases sitting between them. The germline CDR1 and CDR2 sequences are LGHDT and YNNKEL (reference sequence). The CDR3 is made up of 19 amino acids. The DNA of the CDR3 is TGTGCCAGCAGCCAAGATATTGTCGCGGATTATTCTTCAGGAAACACCATATATTTT. This gives the protein CASSQDIVADYSSGNTIYF.

This clonotype was seen a few times. V and J are TRBV27 and TRBJ2-7; 11 bases match TRBD1. The junction had 7 bases not matched to a gene; V was cut back by 6 bases and J by 6 bases. The CDR3 has 14 amino acids. Germline V CDR1 and CDR2: MNHEY, SMNVEV (reference sequence). CDR3 bases: TGTGCCAGCAGAGCAGGGACAGGGGGTACCGAGCAGTACTTC. Translated, it gives CASRAGTGGTEQYF.

The rearrangement links TRBV10-3 to TRBJ2-7; 9 bases agree with TRBD1. Losses at the gene ends were 3 bases for V and 6 bases for J; bases not matched to a gene: 9. The CDR3 runs 15 residues. In germline, CDR1 is ENHRY, CDR2 SYGVKD. CDR3 in DNA: TGTGCCATCAGTGACGGACAGGGGATGAGGCGCGAGCAGTACTTC. This gives the protein CAISDGQGMRREQYF.

The chain has TRBV5-5 and TRBJ2-3; possible D gene TRBD1, 5 bases. This CDR3 region has 15 residues. Germline V gene lookup returns CDR1 SGHKS and CDR2 YYEKEE (reference sequence). The germline V and J ends were trimmed by 0 bases and 0 bases, with 8 bases remaining between them. In nucleotides, the CDR3 is TGTGCCAGCAGCTTGGATAGGGGAAGCACAGATACGCAGTATTTT. It is translated as CASSLDRGSTDTQYF.

This chain links TRBV19 with TRBJ1-2; D not certain. The V end lost 7 bases, the J end lost 4 bases, and 13 bases lay between the germline ends. The CDR3 is 13 amino acids. Germline CDR1 reads LNHDA; CDR2 reads SQIVND (reference sequence). The DNA of the CDR3 is TGTGCCAGTAACCCGACCGGAATCTATGGCTACACCTTC. Amino acid sequence: CASNPTGIYGYTF.

CDR3 sequence: CATSRDSPPHDEQYF. In DNA form, the CDR3 reads TGTGCCACCAGCAGAGATTCTCCCCCGCATGACGAGCAGTACTTC. The J gene is TRBJ2-7, the V gene TRBV15; D unclear. CDR1 and CDR2 (germline): LNHNV, YYDKDF (reference sequence). Trimming took 0 bases from V and 5 from J, leaving 14 bases between them. CDR3 length: 15 amino acids.

In nucleotides, the CDR3 is TGTGCCAGCAGTGACGATCAGCCCTACGAGCAGTACTTC. Translating it yields CASSDDQPYEQYF. The rearrangement joins TRBV6-1 to TRBJ2-7; no definite D call. The ends were cut back, 3 bases at V and 2 bases at J, with 8 bases in the middle. CDR3 length: 13 residues. Germline-derived CDR1 and CDR2 are MNHNS and SASEGT.

The rearrangement uses TRBV12-3 or TRBV12-4 and TRBJ1-4, with 7 bases aligning to TRBD1. CDR3 length: 15 amino acids. The trim removed 6 bases at V and 3 bases at J, leaving 7 bases unmatched. The CDR3 reads CASRTDRDSNEKLFF. CDR3 sequence (DNA): TGTGCCAGCAGGACCGACAGGGACTCTAATGAAAAACTGTTTTTT.

V is TRBV20-1 and J is TRBJ2-1, with TRBD2 matching over 8 bases. Germline V gene sequence: CDR1 DFQATT, CDR2 SNEGSKA (reference sequence). This CDR3 is built from 16 residues. V shed 4 bases and J 7 bases; nucleotides not matched to a gene: 15. In DNA form, the CDR3 reads TGCAGTGCTATGTTGTCGTTCCGGGAGGGAGAAAATGAGCAGTTCTTC. Translating it yields CSAMLSFREGENEQFF.

The gene calls are TRBV6-5 and TRBJ2-4; TRBD2 aligns across 8 bases. With V trimmed by 1 base and J by 0 bases, 5 bases remained unmatched. The CDR3 runs 17 residues. Germline V gene data show CDR1 as MNHEY and CDR2 as SVGAGI. The CDR3 nucleotides read TGTGCCAGCAGTTACTATCCTAGCGGGCGAGCCAAAAACATTCAGTACTTC. Its translation is CASSYYPSGRAKNIQYF.

This clonotype has more than one count but fewer than ten. The rearrangement joins TRBV30 to TRBJ2-7; D unclear. V was trimmed by 0 bases and J by 2 bases, leaving 8 bases between them. Per the germline V gene, CDR1 is GTSNPN and CDR2 is SVGIG (reference sequence). This CDR3 has 13 amino acids. For the CDR3, the DNA is TGTGCCTGGAGTGTTCTAATTACCTACGAGCAGTACTTC. Translation: CAWSVLITYEQYF.

The rearrangement links TRBV28 to TRBJ1-1, with TRBD1 matching 11 bases. The CDR3 runs to 15 residues. V shed 4 bases, J shed 7 bases, and the junction held 8 bases outside the gene matches. Germline V gene lookup returns CDR1 MDHEN and CDR2 SYDVKM. CDR3 in DNA: TGTGCCAGCAGTTCGAGGACAGGGGGCATCGGTGAAGCTTTCTTT. The encoded protein is CASSSRTGGIGEAFF.

The chain combines TRBV5-8 with TRBJ2-5; D tentatively fits TRBD1 or TRBD2 (5 bases each). CDR1 SGHTS and CDR2 YDEGEE come from the germline V gene. With 4 bases removed from V and 2 bases from J, the gap between germline ends came to 15 bases. The CDR3 totals 15 residues. CDR3 sequence: CASSPGTVNQETQYF. CDR3 bases: TGTGCCAGCAGCCCCGGGACGGTTAATCAAGAGACCCAGTACTTC.

This chain joins TRBV27 and TRBJ2-1, with D perhaps matching TRBD2 (5 bases). Deletions cut 2 bases from V and 2 bases from J, with 13 bases between. The germline gives CDR1 MNHEY, CDR2 SMNVEV (reference sequence). CDR3 length equals 16 residues. The CDR3 DNA reads TGTGCCAGCAGTTTACTAGCCCTCCCTCCCTACAATGAGCAGTTCTTC. This sequence encodes CASSLLALPPYNEQFF.

The chain uses TRBV2 and TRBJ1-1, with a weak D call TRBD1 (5 bases). V lost 4 bases, J lost 5 bases, and 11 bases lay in between. CDR3 size: 13 residues. Germline CDR1 and CDR2: SNHLY and FYNNEI. CDR3 in amino acids: CASSVPGQTEAFF. CDR3 nucleotide sequence: TGTGCCAGCAGTGTGCCAGGGCAAACTGAAGCTTTCTTT.

CDR3 loop: CSVEVAGVGDTQYF. CDR3 DNA: TGCAGCGTTGAGGTAGCGGGAGTTGGAGATACGCAGTATTTT. The chain carries TRBV29-1 and TRBJ2-3; 9 bases match TRBD2. Per germline, CDR1 SQVTM and CDR2 ANQGSEA. This CDR3 has 14 residues. The J segment lost 5 bases and the V segment lost 3 bases, leaving 6 bases of the junction unmatched.

CDR3 region: CSARGTESSYNEQFF. CDR3 in DNA: TGCAGTGCTAGAGGGACGGAGAGCTCCTACAATGAGCAGTTCTTC. This rearrangement joins TRBV20-1 to TRBJ2-1; no reliable D call. CDR1 and CDR2 (germline): DFQATT, SNEGSKA (reference sequence). The ends were cut back, 1 base at V and 0 bases at J, with 10 bases in the middle. The CDR3 has 15 amino acids.

V gene TRBV9 combines with J gene TRBJ2-5, with a weak D call TRBD1 (6 bases). Germline V lookup: CDR1 SGDLS, CDR2 YYNGEE. The CDR3 has 14 residues. V was shortened by 4 bases and J by 2 bases, with 12 bases between the two germline ends. In DNA form, the CDR3 reads TGTGCCAGCAGCCCTGGGGACAATCAAGAGACCCAGTACTTC. Encoded protein: CASSPGDNQETQYF.

The genes are TRBV24-1 and TRBJ2-3; tentatively, D is TRBD2 (7 bases). Trimming removed 4 bases at V and 2 bases at J, with 9 bases between. The germline V gene encodes CDR1 KGHDR and CDR2 SFDVKD. This CDR3 is built from 14 residues. The CDR3: CATSERGATDTQYF. The CDR3 nucleotides read TGTGCCACCAGTGAACGGGGGGCCACAGATACGCAGTATTTT.

V usage is TRBV9 and J usage is TRBJ1-1, with TRBD1 identical over 7 bases. Germline V gene data show CDR1 as SGDLS and CDR2 as YYNGEE. This CDR3 contains 16 residues. Trimming cost V 0 bases and J 0 bases; bases outside gene matches: 5. As DNA, the CDR3 is TGTGCCAGCAGCGTAGCCACAGGGGCCTTGAACACTGAAGCTTTCTTT. Its translation is CASSVATGALNTEAFF.

This clonotype was detected only once. This rearrangement joins TRBV25-1 to TRBJ2-5; TRBD1 matches 7 bases. From germline, CDR1 is MGHDK and CDR2 SYGVNS. CDR3 length: 13 residues. J gave up 5 bases and V 6 bases, and 6 bases lay outside the gene matches. In DNA, the CDR3 is TGTGCCAGCAGCGAGGGGGCGGAGGAGACCCAGTACTTC. Amino acids: CASSEGAEETQYF.

This clonotype was counted between two and nine times. The V call is TRBV27, the J call TRBJ2-2, with TRBD1 identical over 9 bases. The CDR3 is 18 residues long. The V gene's germline CDR1 is MNHEY and CDR2 SMNVEV (reference sequence). V lost 6 bases, J lost 2 bases, and 13 bases stayed unmatched. CDR3 sequence (DNA): TGTGCCAGCAGAAACGAACCCGGGACAGGGATTAACACCGGGGAGCTGTTTTTT. It specifies CASRNEPGTGINTGELFF.

This rearrangement joins TRBV6-5 to TRBJ1-2; 7 positions match TRBD1. The germline V gene has CDR1 MNHEY and CDR2 SVGAGI. V lost 5 bases and J lost 7; bases outside the gene matches: 10. The CDR3 is 14 residues long. The CDR3 sequence: CASSEQGEVRGYTF. The CDR3 region has the DNA TGTGCCAGCAGTGAGCAGGGGGAGGTGCGTGGCTACACCTTC.

V is TRBV27 and J is TRBJ1-5; D call uncertain. Germline V gives CDR1 MNHEY, CDR2 SMNVEV (reference sequence). The CDR3 is 13 amino acids. Trimming removed 5 bases at V and 3 bases at J, with 8 bases between. The chain's CDR3 is CASSQTYNQPQHF. The CDR3 DNA reads TGTGCCAGCAGTCAGACATACAATCAGCCCCAGCATTTT.

The chain combines TRBV4-1 with TRBJ2-1, with 8 bases aligning to TRBD2. This CDR3 spans 17 amino acids. CDR1 MGHRA and CDR2 YSYEKL come from the germline V gene. Trimming took 1 base from V and 0 from J; bases not matched to a gene: 5. CDR3 in amino acids: CASSQALADPSYNEQFF. The CDR3 DNA follows: TGCGCCAGCAGCCAAGCACTAGCGGACCCCTCCTACAATGAGCAGTTCTTC.

The DNA of the CDR3 is TGTGCCAGCAGTTACGGGGACAGGGACTACGAGCAGTACTTC. This codes for CASSYGDRDYEQYF. The V and J genes are TRBV6-5 and TRBJ2-7; TRBD1 matches at 9 bases. The CDR3 has 14 amino acids. Trimming cost V 2 bases and J 3 bases; bases outside gene matches: 2. CDR1 is MNHEY, CDR2 SVGAGI, per germline.